This TCR beta chain derives from a study of shared clonotypes between healthy human individuals. Several immunoSEQ 96-well plates shared each subset's DNA, each plate a replicate. Sequencing was performed with immunoSEQ multiplex PCR; in TCRdb, only in-frame clones are kept and a portion is missing. Of nearly 500,000 clones in the sample, around 78% were seen once. The CDR3 contains 16 residues. Per the germline V gene, CDR1 is SNHLY and CDR2 is FYNNEI. The J segment lost 0 bases and the V segment lost 3 bases, leaving 2 bases of the junction unmatched. Study donors comprised healthy, HIV-negative adults devoid of recent acute infection or vaccination.

The sample taken for sequencing was PBMCs. This chain joins TRBV2 and TRBJ1-4; 9 nucleotides agree with TRBD1. The sequence came from a woman aged 40 to 50 in good health. Some clones in this sample may be carry-over from other donors' samples. The CDR3 is CASSEGQGPTNEKLFF. The DNA for the CDR3 is TGTGCCAGCAGTGAGGGACAGGGACCAACTAATGAAAAACTGTTTTTT. The full variable domain, its missing parts supplied by reference TRBV2 and TRBJ1-4, is EPEVTQTPSHQVTQMGQEVILRCVPISNHLYFYWYRQILGQKVEFLVSFYNNEISEKSEIFDDQFSVERPDGSNFTLKIRSTKLEDSAMYFCASSEGQGPTNEKLFFGSGTQLSVL.